The 26 T cell receptor beta chains given below trace back to one sample, sequenced in a study of blood T cells in healthy people across ages. The second PCR ran roughly 7 to 11 cycles with a sample-barcoded 5' primer and J-beta primers. MiXCR, applied by TCRdb to the 5' RACE reads, yields one record per CDR3 protein. The table lists under 1,100,000 distinct CDR3 sequences, approximately 25% of them singletons. These same records also appear under a second study, on T cells of mothers and their children.

Sequencing was done on a sample of blood. These receptors came from a girl aged 2 to 9 in good health.

This clonotype was counted only a few times. This chain links TRBV7-9 with TRBJ2-3; weak D call: TRBD2 (6 bases). V gave up 5 bases and J gave up 5 bases, with 20 bases separating them. The V gene's germline CDR1 is SEHNR and CDR2 FQNEAQ (reference sequence). CDR3 size: 16 residues. For the CDR3, the DNA is TGTGCCAGCAGCCGGCCGGGACTTTCAAGGGGAGATACGCAGTATTTT. Translating gives CASSRPGLSRGDTQYF.

To note about this clonotype: Germline and junction disagree at one end, which may indicate a read error. The V gene is TRBV20-1, the J gene TRBJ2-6; D gene unclear. Germline V gene data show CDR1 as DFQATT and CDR2 as SNEGSKA (reference sequence). This CDR3 spans 17 amino acids. CDR3 sequence reads: CSAFISTRSSGVNVLTF. DNA of the CDR3: TGCAGTGCTTTCATATCCACCCGATCCTCTGGGGTCAACGTCCTGACTTTC.

This clonotype was observed a few times. V usage is TRBV7-2 and J usage is TRBJ1-5; 8 positions match TRBD1. Germline CDR1 is SGHTA and CDR2 is FQGNSA. The CDR3 runs to 16 residues. V shed 5 bases, J shed 8 bases, and the junction held 14 bases outside the gene matches. The chain's CDR3 is CASSSSGTGEWEPQHF. For the CDR3, the DNA is TGTGCCAGCAGCAGTAGCGGGACAGGAGAATGGGAGCCCCAGCATTTT. Using reference TRBV7-2 and TRBJ1-5 for the parts outside the CDR3, the full variable domain is GAGVSQSPSNKVTEKGKDVELRCDPISGHTALYWYRQSLGQGLEFLIYFQGNSAPDKSGLPSDRFSAERTGGSVSTLTIQRTQQEDSAVYLCASSSSGTGEWEPQHFGDGTRLSIL.

This clonotype was seen only a few times. The chain joins TRBV2 to TRBJ2-3; 13 bases match TRBD2. The germline CDR1 and CDR2 sequences are SNHLY and FYNNEI. CDR3 length: 16 residues. The V and J ends lost 7 bases and 5 bases, in that order; junction bases with no gene match: 9. CDR3 in amino acids: CASTRSGLAGLDTQYF. The CDR3 nucleotides read TGTGCCAGCACCCGATCGGGACTAGCGGGATTAGATACGCAGTATTTT.

This clonotype was detected only a few times. This chain connects TRBV5-5 to TRBJ2-2; TRBD1 is a possible D gene (5 bases). In germline, CDR1 is SGHKS, CDR2 YYEKEE (reference sequence). This CDR3 is 15 amino acids long. The V gene lost 3 bases and the J gene lost 6 bases, with 15 bases spanning the gap. In DNA form, the CDR3 reads TGTGCCAGCAGCTGGGTCAGGGCAGAAGCCGGGGAGCTGTTTTTT. Its translation is CASSWVRAEAGELFF.

This chain joins TRBV24-1 and TRBJ2-3, with 7 bases lining up with TRBD1. J was trimmed by 3 bases and V by 7 bases; bases with no gene match: 3. Germline CDR1 is KGHDR and CDR2 is SFDVKD. This CDR3 has 13 residues. The DNA for the CDR3 is TGTGCCACCAGGCACAGGGGTACAGATACGCAGTATTTT. Translating gives CATRHRGTDTQYF.

This chain links TRBV2 with TRBJ2-7; 7 bases agree with TRBD2. The CDR3 is made up of 14 amino acids. Germline V CDR1 and CDR2: SNHLY, FYNNEI. The trim removed 6 bases at V and 3 bases at J, leaving 8 bases unmatched. Here the CDR3 DNA reads TGTGCCAGCAGGGCAGCGGGGATCAACTACGAGCAGTACTTC. Translation: CASRAAGINYEQYF.

The J gene is TRBJ1-1, the V gene TRBV5-1; 7 bases line up with TRBD1. Losses at the gene ends were 0 bases for V and 5 bases for J; bases not matched to a gene: 4. Germline loops: CDR1 SGHRS, CDR2 YFSETQ. The CDR3 is 14 amino acids. The CDR3, as DNA: TGCGCCAGCAGCTTGGAGGGGGCGCTGACTGAAGCTTTCTTT. Encoded protein: CASSLEGALTEAFF.

The DNA for the CDR3 is TGTGCCAGCATCGACTTGACTGAAGCTTTCTTT. Its protein product is CASIDLTEAFF. The chain carries TRBV6-5 and TRBJ1-1, with unresolved D. Trimming shortened V by 7 bases and J by 5 bases, and 8 bases separated the two germline ends. From germline, CDR1 is MNHEY and CDR2 SVGAGI. The CDR3 has 11 amino acids.

In its sample, this clonotype was seen a few times. The V and J genes are TRBV20-1 and TRBJ2-5; TRBD2 matches at 10 bases. The V gene end was trimmed by 0 bases and the J gene end by 9 bases; junction bases not matched to a gene: 4. The length of the CDR3 is 13 residues. Germline-derived CDR1 and CDR2 are DFQATT and SNEGSKA (reference sequence). The CDR3 DNA sequence: TGCAGTGCTAGAGAGGCTAGCGGGAGTGCCCAGTACTTC. It translates to CSAREASGSAQYF.

This chain uses TRBV24-1 with TRBJ1-4; D is undetermined. The CDR3 is 15 residues long. The germline V gene has CDR1 KGHDR and CDR2 SFDVKD. Between the trimmed V and J ends, which lost 4 bases and 0 bases, there was a span of 8 bases. CDR3 in DNA: TGTGCCACCAGTGACACCCTTGCAACTAATGAAAAACTGTTTTTT. This gives the protein CATSDTLATNEKLFF.

This clonotype has only a few counts. The chain links TRBV6-5 to TRBJ2-3; D uncertain. The V end lost 2 bases, the J end lost 4 bases, and 10 bases lay between the germline ends. CDR1 and CDR2 from the germline V gene are MNHEY and SVGAGI. The CDR3 contains 14 residues. Here the CDR3 reads CASSYRTSSDTQYF. The CDR3 DNA reads as TGTGCCAGCAGTTACCGAACGAGTTCAGATACGCAGTATTTT.

This clonotype was observed a few times. This rearrangement joins TRBV7-6 to TRBJ2-3; 10 bases agree with TRBD2. Germline V gives CDR1 SGHVS, CDR2 FNYEAQ. Losses at the gene ends were 4 bases for V and 11 bases for J; bases not matched to a gene: 15. This CDR3 is built from 16 residues. CDR3 amino acids: CASSSDLASGSGEQYF. In DNA, the CDR3 is TGTGCCAGCAGCTCGGATTTGGCTAGCGGGAGCGGGGAGCAGTATTTT.

The chain joins TRBV12-3 or TRBV12-4 to TRBJ1-5; D ambiguous. The germline V and J ends were trimmed by 3 bases and 7 bases, with 13 bases remaining between them. CDR3 length equals 14 residues. The CDR3 region is CASSFSTVTQPQHF. The CDR3, as DNA: TGTGCCAGCAGTTTTTCCACCGTAACCCAGCCCCAGCATTTT.

The chain carries TRBV20-1 and TRBJ1-2; D gene uncertain. Germline CDR1 is DFQATT and CDR2 is SNEGSKA (reference sequence). V was pared by 0 bases and J by 6 bases, with 5 bases between. There are 11 residues in the CDR3. The CDR3 nucleotides are TGCAGTGCTAGAGACACGGATGGCTACACCTTC. It translates to CSARDTDGYTF.

J is TRBJ1-2 and V is TRBV20-1, with D hard to call. The CDR3 is made up of 14 amino acids. From germline, CDR1 is DFQATT and CDR2 SNEGSKA (reference sequence). The ends were cut back, 2 bases at V and 2 bases at J, with 12 bases in the middle. The CDR3 sequence is CSARPGEVNYGYTF. CDR3 DNA: TGCAGTGCTAGACCTGGGGAGGTCAACTATGGCTACACCTTC.

The chain links TRBV29-1 to TRBJ2-3; a weak D match, TRBD2 (6 bases). CDR3 length: 13 residues. Per the germline V gene, CDR1 is SQVTM and CDR2 is ANQGSEA. The germline V and J ends were trimmed by 0 bases and 5 bases, with 9 bases remaining between them. The DNA of the CDR3 is TGCAGCGTTGAAGAGGGGGGTTTAGATACGCAGTATTTT. Protein sequence: CSVEEGGLDTQYF.

V gene TRBV20-1 combines with J gene TRBJ2-1; D not resolved. Per germline, CDR1 DFQATT and CDR2 SNEGSKA (reference sequence). The CDR3 totals 14 residues. With 0 bases removed from V and 6 bases from J, the gap between germline ends came to 12 bases. The CDR3 here is CSARDSGRLNEQFF. Written as DNA, the CDR3 is TGCAGTGCTAGAGATTCTGGCAGACTCAATGAGCAGTTCTTC.

The V call is TRBV28, the J call TRBJ2-5; the D gene is possibly TRBD2 (7 bases). The CDR3 is 15 amino acids. Trimming pared 5 bases from V and 4 bases from J, leaving 17 bases between. Germline V CDR1 and CDR2: MDHEN, SYDVKM. Written as DNA, the CDR3 is TGTGCCAGCAGTGTAAGCCGGGGGGCCGGAGAGACCCAGTACTTC. This gives the protein CASSVSRGAGETQYF.

The CDR3 loop is CAISETGGLAGGNEQFF. Written as DNA, the CDR3 is TGTGCCATCAGTGAGACTGGGGGACTAGCGGGGGGGAATGAGCAGTTCTTC. V usage is TRBV10-3 and J usage is TRBJ2-1; 16 bases align to TRBD2. The CDR3 runs 17 residues. Trimming removed 2 bases from V and 7 bases from J; junction bases left unmatched: 5. CDR1 is ENHRY and CDR2 is SYGVKD in the germline V gene.

This clonotype was counted between two and nine times. The V and J genes are TRBV12-3 or TRBV12-4 and TRBJ1-2; D gene uncertain. Trimming left V 3 bases short and J 6 bases short, with 14 bases between. The CDR3 is 14 amino acids. As DNA, the CDR3 is TGTGCCAGCAGTTTGCGCGGAGGAGTCAATGGCTACACCTTC. Protein product: CASSLRGGVNGYTF.

The chain uses TRBV7-9 and TRBJ1-6; TRBD1 matches 9 bases. The junction had 11 bases not matched to a gene; V was cut back by 4 bases and J by 10 bases. CDR1 is SEHNR and CDR2 is FQNEAQ in the germline V gene (reference sequence). The length of the CDR3 is 16 residues. CDR3 in amino acids: CASSSTGTGFWSPLHF. The CDR3 nucleotides are TGTGCCAGCAGCTCGACCGGGACAGGGTTCTGGTCACCCCTCCACTTT.

The table lists this clonotype with a few counts. The rearrangement joins TRBV7-6 to TRBJ1-3; D might be TRBD1 (5 bases). V lost 4 bases to trimming and J lost 4 bases, with 14 bases between them. Germline V gene lookup returns CDR1 SGHVS and CDR2 FNYEAQ. This CDR3 has 15 residues. The CDR3 here is CASSSMTDIGNTIYF. The CDR3 DNA sequence: TGTGCCAGCAGCTCGATGACAGATATAGGAAACACCATATATTTT.

This clonotype was detected only a few times. The chain couples TRBV4-1 to TRBJ2-1, with 13 bases fitting TRBD2. This CDR3 comprises 15 residues. Trimming removed 7 bases from V and 3 bases from J; junction bases left unmatched: 3. The V gene's germline CDR1 is MGHRA and CDR2 YSYEKL. CDR3 bases: TGCGCCAGCAAGAGACTAGCGGGAGGCTACAATGAGCAGTTCTTC. Its protein product is CASKRLAGGYNEQFF.

This clonotype came up a few times. CDR3 in amino acids: CASSTGQGWNIQYF. For the CDR3, the DNA is TGTGCCAGCAGCACCGGACAGGGTTGGAACATTCAGTACTTC. This chain joins TRBV7-9 and TRBJ2-4, with 8 bases fitting TRBD1. V lost 5 bases and J lost 7; bases outside the gene matches: 7. From germline, CDR1 is SEHNR and CDR2 FQNEAQ (reference sequence). The CDR3 loop spans 14 amino acids.

This clonotype was observed a handful of times. The chain joins TRBV5-1 to TRBJ2-3, with TRBD2 matching over 12 bases. CDR3 size: 15 residues. From germline, CDR1 is SGHRS and CDR2 YFSETQ. Germline trimming cut 6 bases from V and 6 bases from J; bases unmatched to any gene: 8. CDR3 sequence reads: CASTTSGGRGDTQYF. CDR3 coding DNA: TGCGCCAGCACGACTAGCGGGGGCCGGGGGGATACGCAGTATTTT.